This TCR beta chain was found in a study of T cells in localized non-small cell lung cancer (dated by TCRdb to 2018 to 2020). Study-level background: The study examined T cell repertoires in a few hundred patients with early-stage NSCLC and compared tumors with uninvolved tumor-adjacent lungs. The cohort comprised some 220 treatment-naïve NSCLC patients with resected, localized lung tumors. A mean age of around 66 years was recorded for the NSCLC patients, of whom under 150 were male and about a hundred were female.

This clone was detected only a few times. The clone's antigen remains unknown. Per-nucleotide qualities are absent, and no much larger clonotype sits a single base away. At diagnosis, tumor, uninvolved tumor-adjacent lung and peripheral blood were collected and then preserved as a mix of FFPE and fresh-frozen material. The full study reports these points: Uninvolved tumor-adjacent lung showed the highest T cell clonality, higher than tumor, which suggests more focused antigenic responses in the uninvolved tumor-adjacent lung. Higher blood T cell density associated with longer overall survival, while higher adjacent-lung clonality associated with shorter survival. Because multi-region sequencing of the tumors was not done, intratumor heterogeneity could not be ruled out. A median of around 60 of the top 100 tumor clones turned up in the paired uninvolved adjacent lung, and 28 of those clones also ranked among the top 100 of that same adjacent lung. Since the design was exploratory, TCR variables were selected using unadjusted p-values with no false-discovery rate correction.

Cut back by 5 bases and 3 bases, the V and J ends lie 17 bases apart. The CDR3 spans 15 residues, from the cysteine through the phenylalanine. The read is trimmed to its CDR3 DNA, 45 bases read in frame from base 1. CDR1 SGHNT and CDR2 YENEEA are derived from the germline V gene. The immunoSEQ Assay was used to sequence TCR beta CDR3 regions from DNA. As for how the authors treated the data: To compute T cell density, TCR beta template counts were normalized to usable DNA, which was estimated by amplifying housekeeping genes. Richness was estimated using the preseqR package, with extrapolation to 400,000 templates for PBMC samples and to 120,000 templates for tissue samples. Clonality was calculated as one minus Pielou's evenness. To identify tissue-enriched TCRs, differential abundance testing was run on productive amino-acid clonotypes with a minimum total count of 5 and an alpha of 0.1. Repertoire overlap between compartments was quantified with the Jaccard Index and Morisita Overlap Index. GLIPH grouped TCR beta CDR3s together with public tetramer-defined viral CDR3s, and a viral motif had to include at least three viral sequences and also show V-gene enrichment. TCRdb re-hosts the immuneACCESS table, in-frame sequences only. Its copies lack some clones; in the studies checked, an unresolved V gene accounts for under half of them, and the cause for the rest is not known. The V and J calls and clone size come from that table; D and trimming were worked out from the DNA. The sample table holds over a thousand clones, of which approximately 20% were seen once. The ten largest account for roughly 18% of the sample.

Sequencing used lung tumor tissue, obtained before any cancer treatment. The receptor was isolated from a woman between 40 and 69 years old with stage I lung adenocarcinoma. This chain is built from TRBV11-3 and TRBJ2-7; the D gene is unclear. The DNA reads TGTGCCAGCAGCCCCCCAGCCGTGCGGAACTACGAGCAGTACTTC. It specifies CASSPPAVRNYEQYF.